This TCR beta chain was documented in a study of T-cell reconstitution after alpha-beta-depleted transplantation in children. Per the germline V gene, CDR1 is MNHNS and CDR2 is SASEGT. V dropped 7 bases and J dropped 3; count of bases not matched to a gene: 7. This CDR3 has 15 amino acids. This clonotype was recorded many times. The library targeted TCRbeta and was prepared with unique molecular identifiers. A single record per CDR3 protein comes from TCRdb applying MiXCR to the PCR reads. The sample has 150,000 to 200,000 distinct CDR3 sequences, roughly 14% seen once. The chain combines TRBV6-1 with TRBJ2-1; 9 nucleotides align to TRBD2. The specimen was PBMCs from the stem cell graft donor, collected from the stem cell graft. This clonotype was obtained from a human donor who donated a stem cell graft to a child with acute lymphoblastic leukemia. CDR3 coding DNA: TGTGCCAGCACCCAGGCGGGAGGGGACTACAATGAGCAGTTCTTC. Translated, it gives CASTQAGGDYNEQFF.